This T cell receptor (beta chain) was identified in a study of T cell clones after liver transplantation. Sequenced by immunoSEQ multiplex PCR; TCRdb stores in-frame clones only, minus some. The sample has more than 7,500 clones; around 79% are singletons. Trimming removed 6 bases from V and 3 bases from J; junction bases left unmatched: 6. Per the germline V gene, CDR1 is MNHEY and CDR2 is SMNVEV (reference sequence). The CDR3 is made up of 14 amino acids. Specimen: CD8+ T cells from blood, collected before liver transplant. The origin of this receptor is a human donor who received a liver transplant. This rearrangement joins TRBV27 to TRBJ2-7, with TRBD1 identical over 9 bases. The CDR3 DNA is TGTGCCAGCAGGATACAGGGGGCCAACTACGAGCAGTACTTC. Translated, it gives CASRIQGANYEQYF.